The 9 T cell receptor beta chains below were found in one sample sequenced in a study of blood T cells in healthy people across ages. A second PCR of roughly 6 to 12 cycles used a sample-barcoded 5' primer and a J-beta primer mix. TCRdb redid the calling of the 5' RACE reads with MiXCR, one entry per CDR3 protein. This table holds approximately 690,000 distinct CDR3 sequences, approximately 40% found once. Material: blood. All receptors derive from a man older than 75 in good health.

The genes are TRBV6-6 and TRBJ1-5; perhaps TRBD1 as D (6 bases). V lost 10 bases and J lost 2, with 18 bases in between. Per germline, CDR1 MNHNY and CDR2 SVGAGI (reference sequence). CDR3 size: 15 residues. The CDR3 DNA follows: TGTGCCACCCGGACAGAGCAACTGGGCAATCAGCCCCAGCATTTT. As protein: CATRTEQLGNQPQHF.

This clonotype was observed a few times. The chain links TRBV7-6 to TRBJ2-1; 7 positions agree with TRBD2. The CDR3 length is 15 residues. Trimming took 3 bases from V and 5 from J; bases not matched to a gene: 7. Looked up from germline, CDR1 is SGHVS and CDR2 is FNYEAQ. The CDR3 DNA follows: TGTGCCAGCAGCTTCCATGAGCGGGGCCACAATGAGCAGTTCTTC. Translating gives CASSFHERGHNEQFF.

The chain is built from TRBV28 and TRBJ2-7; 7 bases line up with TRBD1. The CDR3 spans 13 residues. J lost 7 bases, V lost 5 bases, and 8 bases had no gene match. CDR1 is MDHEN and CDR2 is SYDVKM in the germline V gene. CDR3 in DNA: TGTGCCAGCAGTCGACAGGGTGGATGGGAGCAGTACTTC. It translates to CASSRQGGWEQYF.

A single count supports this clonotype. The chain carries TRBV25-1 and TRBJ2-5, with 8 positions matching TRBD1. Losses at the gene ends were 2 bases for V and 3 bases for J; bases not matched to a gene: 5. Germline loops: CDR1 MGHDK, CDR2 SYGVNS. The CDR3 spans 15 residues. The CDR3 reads CASSERGQAKETQYF. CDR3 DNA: TGTGCCAGCAGTGAACGGGGACAGGCCAAAGAGACCCAGTACTTC.

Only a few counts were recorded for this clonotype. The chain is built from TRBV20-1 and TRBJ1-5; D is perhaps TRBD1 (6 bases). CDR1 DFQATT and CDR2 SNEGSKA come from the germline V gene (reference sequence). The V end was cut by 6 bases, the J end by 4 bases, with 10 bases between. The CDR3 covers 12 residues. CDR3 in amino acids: CSAQRGNQPQHF. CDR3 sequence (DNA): TGCAGTGCCCAGAGGGGGAATCAGCCCCAGCATTTT.

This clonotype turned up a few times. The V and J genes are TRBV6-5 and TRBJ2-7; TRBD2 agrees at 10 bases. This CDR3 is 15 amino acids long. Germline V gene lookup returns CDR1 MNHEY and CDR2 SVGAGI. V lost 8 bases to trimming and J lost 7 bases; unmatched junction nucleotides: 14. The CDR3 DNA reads TGTGCCAGCCGCCTTCTAGCGGGAGTTTCGAATGAGCAGTACTTC. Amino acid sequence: CASRLLAGVSNEQYF.

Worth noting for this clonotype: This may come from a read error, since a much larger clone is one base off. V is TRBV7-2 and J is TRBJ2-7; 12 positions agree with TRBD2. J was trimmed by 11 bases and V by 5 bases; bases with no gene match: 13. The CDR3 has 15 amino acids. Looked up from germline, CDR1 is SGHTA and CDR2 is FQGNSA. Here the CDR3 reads CASSPSPSGGASEYF. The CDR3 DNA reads TGTGCCAGCAGCCCCTCTCCTAGCGGGGGGGCGTCGGAGTACTTC.

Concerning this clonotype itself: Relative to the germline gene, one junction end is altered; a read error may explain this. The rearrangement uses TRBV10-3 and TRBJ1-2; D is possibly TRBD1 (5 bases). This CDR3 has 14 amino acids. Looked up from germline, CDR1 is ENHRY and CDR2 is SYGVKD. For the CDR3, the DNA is TGTGACATCACTGCGGGACTGAGCAACTATGGCTACACCTTC. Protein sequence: CDITAGLSNYGYTF.

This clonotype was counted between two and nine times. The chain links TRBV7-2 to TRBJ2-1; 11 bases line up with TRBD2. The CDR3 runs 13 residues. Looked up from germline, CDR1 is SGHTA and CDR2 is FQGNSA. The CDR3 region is CATGTSGYNEQFF. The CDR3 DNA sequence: TGTGCAACCGGGACTAGCGGCTACAATGAGCAGTTCTTC.